This T cell receptor (beta chain) was observed in a study of cytomegalovirus exposure and HLA in healthy donors. Germline CDR1 SGHTA, CDR2 FQGNSA. This CDR3 contains 14 residues. V was shortened by 5 bases and J by 1 base, with 12 bases between the two germline ends. As concerns this clone: The antigen is not known.

The study, taken as a whole, reports: It was only CMV serostatus that was available as immune exposure information.

PCR was performed using 60 Vbeta and 13 Jbeta primers. Using immunoSEQ multiplex PCR, the repertoire was profiled, and TCRdb retains in-frame clones only, with some absent. The sample carries about 200,000 clones, approximately 80% recorded once. Sequencing used PBMCs. This TCR derives from a girl aged 2-10 years in good health and CMV-seronegative. The rearrangement joins TRBV7-2 to TRBJ2-7; D possibly corresponds to TRBD2 (5 bases). CDR3 loop: CASSNGVGSYEQYF. In DNA form, the CDR3 reads TGTGCCAGCAGCAACGGGGTTGGGTCCTACGAGCAGTACTTC.